This T cell receptor beta chain was identified in a study of identical twins' blood T cells. Remarks on this clonotype: The junction differs from germline at one of its ends, possibly a read error.

TCRdb ran MiXCR on the 5' RACE reads and lists one entry per CDR3 protein. In the table there are roughly 380,000 distinct CDR3 sequences, roughly 28% of which are singletons. The CDR3 has 14 residues. Germline CDR1 is SNHLY and CDR2 is FYNNEI. The sequence was collected from a woman between 18 and 55 years old in good health. Material for sequencing was PBMCs. This chain joins TRBV2 and TRBJ1-2; D gene unclear. The CDR3 nucleotides read TGTGCCAGCAGTGAGGGTCAGGCATACTATTGCTACACCTTC. Protein product: CASSEGQAYYCYTF.